This T cell receptor beta chain was sequenced for a study of long-term antiretroviral therapy in people with HIV (dated by TCRdb to between 2021 and 2023). For the wider study: Collection of the earliest samples took place about a decade ahead of the 2015 WHO recommendation for immediate ART, at a time when ART was typically delayed until CD4 counts fell. A total of 192 cryopreserved PBMC samples came from a few dozen adults with confirmed HIV infection and were collected serially over a mean of roughly six years (range 1-12). No cross-contamination during QIAcube processing was shown when test extractions of a monoclonal T-cell line were performed alongside fewer than 35 polyclonal samples. A retrospective serial study tested whether changes in peripheral blood TRB repertoire composition and diversity were associated with ART initiation and durable HIV suppression. Eleven of the 30 participants with HIV were female. Findings and caveats that apply to the study as a whole: The samples were dated from about 2003 to 2018, and the ART regimens that were used may be less effective than current ART regimens. Inferences about post-ART repertoire changes are limited because no data were available on ART adherence, viral resistance or therapy changes. Unsorted PBMC were profiled instead of sorted CD4+ and CD8+ T cells because pre-ART samples had limited cell numbers. Compared with controls, HIV repertoires had narrower CDR3 length ranges, and the network structure pointed to an antigen-experienced repertoire that shifted only slightly toward naive after ART. Expanded TRB clones identified before ART initiation dominated the repertoire at all time points, although this dominance fluctuated and declined in many PLHIV after ART. Because PBMC availability was limited, only the TCR beta chain was sequenced, with no alpha chain pairing. A significant increase in TRB diversity was found to be associated with ART initiation, although TRB diversity was observed to remain significantly below that of transplant donor controls even after long-term ART.

Sequencing of the TRB variable region was done with the immunoSEQ hsTCRB v3.0 assay at survey level resolution. TRB sequencing targeted a depth of about 40,000-55,000 T-cell genomes per sample. Pooled TRB libraries were sequenced on an Illumina MiSeq with a v3 150-cycle kit. The study's processing was this. Analysis of repertoires was carried out in R inside a reproducible Nextflow workflow spanning QC, data transformation and analysis. LymphoSeq2, an R package for AIRR-Seq data exploration, was used to implement custom analyses. A few samples that yielded fewer than 5000 total TRB sequences were excluded, so that approximately 200 HIV repertoires were analyzed. Among the 200 or so HIV repertoires that were kept, almost 60 were collected before ART initiation and around 130 were collected after ART initiation. Each repertoire was downsampled to 5000 TRB nucleotide sequences, and summary statistics were averaged across 100 downsampling iterations. The analysis kept only TRB sequences whose CDR3 regions were at least seven amino acids long. Diversity was measured with a Shannon entropy-derived clonality score and the Gini coefficient. In the repertoire networks, any two of the top 5000 CDR3 amino acid sequences were connected whenever the two sequences differed by an edit distance of one. For TRB CDR3 amino acid sequences, antigen specificity groups and MHC restriction were predicted with GLIPH2. To flag known CMV, EBV, HIV or tissue antigen associations, CDR3 amino acid sequences were matched against VDJdb and McPAS-TCR. Pre-ART, post-ART and control groups were compared with Wilcoxon signed-rank tests and Holm-Bonferroni correction. This is the immuneACCESS table as TCRdb keeps it, with only in-frame sequences that have V and J called. A part of the clones is gone; compared with another copy, unresolved V genes explain less than half, and the rest is unexplained. That table is the source of V, J and clone size, and D and trimming were worked out from the DNA. In this sample the table shows tens of thousands of clones, 76% of which occur a single time. The ten largest clones add up to approximately 10% of the sample.

This clone was recorded a few times. Its antigen remains unidentified. No per-base quality is available; no much larger clone lies one base away. Inclusion was restricted to participants for whom at least one PBMC sample before ART initiation and at least two post-ART samples were available. Every participant with HIV received treatment in the United States of America. Before DNA extraction, cryopreserved samples of roughly 0.85-10 million PBMC were thawed and washed. At the time of the earliest PBMC sample, participants with HIV were aged between about 20 and 54 years. PBMC samples were contributed by each participant from 1-4 timepoints before ART initiation and 2-8 timepoints after ART initiation, with a median of 7 samples. For every participant, serial HIV viral load, CD4+ T-cell count, ART history and demographic data were obtained. Genomic DNA was extracted from unsorted PBMC with a Qiagen kit on a QIAcube, with processing performed in batches of 12 samples.

Trimming at the junction amounts to 3 bases on V and 6 bases on J, and the germline ends lie 11 bases apart. The CDR3 runs 14 amino acids, cysteine and phenylalanine included. The CDR3 DNA has 42 bases and is translated from base 1. CDR1 and CDR2 are drawn from the germline V gene (reference sequence): LNHDA, SQIVND. This TCR derives from a middle-aged woman with HIV. This chain is built from TRBV19 and TRBJ2-2; the D gene is unclear. The sample consisted of unsorted PBMCs, taken 1.1 years before starting antiretroviral therapy. The CDR3 reads CASSIFEMAGELFF. The nucleotide sequence reads as follows: TGTGCCAGTAGTATTTTCGAGATGGCCGGGGAGCTGTTTTTT.